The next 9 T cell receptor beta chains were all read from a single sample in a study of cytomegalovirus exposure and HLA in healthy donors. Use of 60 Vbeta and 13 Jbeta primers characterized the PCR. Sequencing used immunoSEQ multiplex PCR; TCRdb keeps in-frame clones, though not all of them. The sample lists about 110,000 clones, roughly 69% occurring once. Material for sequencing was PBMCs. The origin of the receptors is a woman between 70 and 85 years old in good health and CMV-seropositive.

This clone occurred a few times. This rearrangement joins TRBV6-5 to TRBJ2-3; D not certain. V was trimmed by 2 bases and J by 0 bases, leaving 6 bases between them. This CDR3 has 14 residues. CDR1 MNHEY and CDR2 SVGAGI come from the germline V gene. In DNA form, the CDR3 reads TGTGCCAGCAGTTACGAACAAAGCACAGATACGCAGTATTTT. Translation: CASSYEQSTDTQYF.

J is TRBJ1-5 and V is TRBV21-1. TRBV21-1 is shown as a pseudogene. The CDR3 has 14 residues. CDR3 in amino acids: CASSKGGGNQPQHF. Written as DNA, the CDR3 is TGTGCCAGCAGCAAAGGTGGAGGGAATCAGCCCCAGCATTTT.

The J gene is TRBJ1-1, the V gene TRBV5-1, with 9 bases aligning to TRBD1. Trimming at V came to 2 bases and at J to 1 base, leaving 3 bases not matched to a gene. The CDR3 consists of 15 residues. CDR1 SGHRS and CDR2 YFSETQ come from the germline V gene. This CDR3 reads CASSLQGAKNTEAFF. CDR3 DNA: TGCGCCAGCAGCTTACAGGGGGCCAAGAACACTGAAGCTTTCTTT.

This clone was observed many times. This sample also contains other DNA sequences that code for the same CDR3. DNA of the CDR3: TGTGCCAGCAGCCCCGGGACAGCGAATGAAAAACTGTTTTTT. Protein sequence: CASSPGTANEKLFF. This chain connects TRBV7-9 to TRBJ1-4; 7 nucleotides align to TRBD1. Germline CDR1 reads SEHNR; CDR2 reads FQNEAQ (reference sequence). The V segment lost 5 bases and the J segment 5 bases; nucleotides outside the gene matches: 5. The CDR3 has 14 residues. The full variable domain, completed using reference TRBV7-9 and TRBJ1-4, is DTGVSQNPRHKITKRGQNVTFRCDPISEHNRLYWYRQTLGQGPEFLTYFQNEAQLEKSRLLSDRFSAERPKGSFSTLEIQRTEQGDSAMYLCASSPGTANEKLFFGSGTQLSVL.

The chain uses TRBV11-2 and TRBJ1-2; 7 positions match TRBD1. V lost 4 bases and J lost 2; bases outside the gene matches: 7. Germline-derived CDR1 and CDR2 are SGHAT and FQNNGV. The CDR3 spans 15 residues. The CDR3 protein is CASSSKPGQNYGYTF. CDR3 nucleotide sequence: TGTGCCAGCAGCTCGAAACCGGGACAGAACTATGGCTACACCTTC. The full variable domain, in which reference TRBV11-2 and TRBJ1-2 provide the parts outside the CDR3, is EAGVAQSPRYKIIEKRQSVAFWCNPISGHATLYWYQQILGQGPKLLIQFQNNGVVDDSQLPKDRFSAERLKGVDSTLKIQPAKLEDSAVYLCASSSKPGQNYGYTFGSGTRLTVV.

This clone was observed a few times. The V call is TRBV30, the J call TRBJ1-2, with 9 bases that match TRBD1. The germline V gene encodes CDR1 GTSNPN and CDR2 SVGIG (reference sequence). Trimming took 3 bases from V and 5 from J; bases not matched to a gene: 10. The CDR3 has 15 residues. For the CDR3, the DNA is TGTGCCTGGAGGGGCGTCGGACAGGGGTCATATGGCTACACCTTC. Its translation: CAWRGVGQGSYGYTF.

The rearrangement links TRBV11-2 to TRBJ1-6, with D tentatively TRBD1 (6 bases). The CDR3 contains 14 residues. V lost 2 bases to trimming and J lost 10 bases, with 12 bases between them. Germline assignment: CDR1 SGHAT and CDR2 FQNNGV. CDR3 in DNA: TGTGCCAGCAGCTTAAATTGGCAGGGGTCACCCCTCCACTTT. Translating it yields CASSLNWQGSPLHF.

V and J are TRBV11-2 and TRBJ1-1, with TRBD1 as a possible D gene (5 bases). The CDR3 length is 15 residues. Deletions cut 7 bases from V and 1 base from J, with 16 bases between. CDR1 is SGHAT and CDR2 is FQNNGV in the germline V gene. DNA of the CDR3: TGTGCCAGCACCCTACCTGGGGCCTCGAACACTGAAGCTTTCTTT. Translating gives CASTLPGASNTEAFF.

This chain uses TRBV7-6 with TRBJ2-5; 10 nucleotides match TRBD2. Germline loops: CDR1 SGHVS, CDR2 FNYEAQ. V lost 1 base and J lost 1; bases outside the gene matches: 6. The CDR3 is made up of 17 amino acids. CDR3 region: CASSLGVAGGPQETQYF. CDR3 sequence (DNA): TGTGCCAGCAGCTTAGGTGTAGCGGGGGGCCCCCAAGAGACCCAGTACTTC.